Below are 8 T cell receptor beta chains sequenced from a single sample in a study of Graves' ophthalmopathy and Graves' hyperthyroidism. Investigators amplified TCR beta CDR3 regions from RNA transcripts. The first round was an RT-PCR with HTBI primers, and the second round was a multiplex PCR. TCRdb itself ran the multiplex PCR reads through MiXCR, one entry per CDR3 protein. In the table there are approximately 700,000 distinct CDR3 sequences, under 50% of which are singletons. Sequenced material: peripheral blood. The source of these receptors is an adult man with Graves' ophthalmopathy.

Note on this clonotype: A much larger clone sits a single nucleotide away, making a read error possible. This chain links TRBV9 with TRBJ2-6; 9 bases align to TRBD1. After removal of 6 bases from V and 2 bases from J, the junction contained 3 bases not matched to a gene. The germline gives CDR1 SGDLS, CDR2 YYNGEE. CDR3 size: 15 residues. The CDR3 reads CASTGTGTGANVLTF. CDR3 DNA: TGTGCCAGCACCGGGACAGGGACTGGGGCCAACGTCCTGACTTTC.

Regarding this clonotype: One junction end does not reproduce the germline sequence, and a read error may be involved. The CDR3, as DNA: TGTGCCAGCAGTGAAGGGACAGGGTGGTACGAGCAGTACTTC. Amino acids: CASSEGTGWYEQYF. This chain joins TRBV10-3 and TRBJ2-7; TRBD1 aligns across 9 bases. The CDR3 is 14 residues long. Germline CDR1 is ENHRY and CDR2 is SYGVKD.

This clonotype was recorded many times. The V gene is TRBV10-3, the J gene TRBJ1-1; 7 nucleotides line up with TRBD1. Germline lookup yields CDR1 ENHRY and CDR2 SYGVKD. CDR3 size: 16 residues. V shed 10 bases, J shed 1 base, and the junction held 15 bases outside the gene matches. This CDR3 is CASSLGQASRNTEAFF. The CDR3 nucleotides read TGTGCCAGCAGCCTCGGACAGGCCAGTAGGAACACTGAAGCTTTCTTT.

To note about this clonotype: One end of the junction fails to match germline, which may point to a read error. The chain combines TRBV5-5 with TRBJ1-5, with TRBD1 matching 12 bases. The CDR3 is 17 amino acids. Looked up from germline, CDR1 is SGHKS and CDR2 is YYEKEE (reference sequence). CDR3 loop: CASSAGQGAYSNQPQHF. The CDR3 nucleotides are TGCGCCAGCAGCGCGGGACAGGGGGCTTATAGCAATCAGCCCCAGCATTTT.

The chain recombines TRBV2 with TRBJ2-5; the D call may be TRBD1 or TRBD2 (6 bases each). The CDR3 consists of 16 residues. Trimming pared 7 bases from V and 5 bases from J, leaving 23 bases between. Germline CDR1 reads SNHLY; CDR2 reads FYNNEI. Here the CDR3 reads CASTPQGTEARETQYF. CDR3 in DNA: TGTGCCAGCACCCCCCAGGGGACTGAAGCGCGGGAGACCCAGTACTTC.

Notes on this clonotype: Since a much larger clone is just one base distant, this may be a read error. V gene TRBV10-3 combines with J gene TRBJ2-5; D is undetermined. This CDR3 contains 13 residues. Germline CDR1 ENHRY, CDR2 SYGVKD. V gave up 11 bases and J gave up 1 base, with 14 bases separating them. Here the CDR3 reads CAGSMASQETQYF. The CDR3 DNA reads TGTGCCGGCAGTATGGCCTCCCAAGAGACCCAGTACTTC.

This clonotype has ten or more counts. This chain uses TRBV7-2 with TRBJ2-7; 7 bases agree with TRBD1. V shed 8 bases, J shed 0 bases, and the junction held 10 bases outside the gene matches. Germline V CDR1 and CDR2: SGHTA, FQGNSA. The CDR3 is 15 residues long. The CDR3 DNA sequence: TGTGCCAGCGCTCGAGAGGCAGGGGGCTCCTACGAGCAGTACTTC. Its protein product is CASAREAGGSYEQYF. The entire variable domain, with the rest obtained from reference TRBV7-2 and TRBJ2-7, is as follows: GAGVSQSPSNKVTEKGKDVELRCDPISGHTALYWYRQSLGQGLEFLIYFQGNSAPDKSGLPSDRFSAERTGGSVSTLTIQRTQQEDSAVYLCASAREAGGSYEQYFGPGTRLTVT.

This chain uses TRBV29-1 with TRBJ1-1; the D is unclear. The germline V gene encodes CDR1 SQVTM and CDR2 ANQGSEA. The CDR3 has 13 residues. V gave up 0 bases and J gave up 1 base, with 6 bases separating them. The CDR3 protein is CSVEEGRNTEAFF. The CDR3 nucleotides read TGCAGCGTTGAAGAGGGGAGGAACACTGAAGCTTTCTTT. Supplemented by reference TRBV29-1 and TRBJ1-1, the full variable domain reads SAVISQKPSRDICQRGTSLTIQCQVDSQVTMMFWYRQQPGQSLTLIATANQGSEATYESGFVIDKFPISRPNLTFSTLTVSNMSPEDSSIYLCSVEEGRNTEAFFGQGTRLTVV.